Included here is one TCR beta chain sequence, with context. This entry is derived from a study of human thymus T cells. Repertoires were generated with immunoSEQ multiplex PCR, while TCRdb's copy carries only in-frame clones and drops some. The sample has roughly 120,000 clones, about 95% seen once; the top ten hold 0.02% to 0.03%. The CDR3 is made up of 17 amino acids. Germline V lookup: CDR1 LNHNV, CDR2 YYDKDF (reference sequence). V was pared by 0 bases and J by 8 bases, with 14 bases of the junction left unmatched. The thymus was resected at corrective cardiac surgery. The source material was thymus tissue. The clonotype originates from a boy under two years old with a congenital heart defect but otherwise immunologically healthy. This chain uses TRBV15 with TRBJ1-2; 8 nucleotides align to TRBD1. CDR3 sequence: CATSRDKESRGREGYTF. Here the CDR3 DNA reads TGTGCCACCAGCAGAGATAAGGAGAGCAGGGGGCGTGAGGGCTACACCTTC.